These 20 T cell receptor beta chains were all obtained from the same sample, sequenced in a study of shared clonotypes between healthy human individuals. Sequenced by immunoSEQ multiplex PCR; TCRdb stores in-frame clones only, minus some. The data hold fewer than 3 million clones, with 85% to 95% observed a single time. The material sequenced was naive CD4+ T cells from PBMCs. Subset indicated: CD45RA+ positively selected. These receptors originate from a man aged 18 to 30 in good health. Some clones in this sample may be carry-over from other donors' samples.

The gene calls are TRBV27 and TRBJ1-4; the match to TRBD1 covers 7 bases. Germline V gene data show CDR1 as MNHEY and CDR2 as SMNVEV (reference sequence). The CDR3 loop spans 16 amino acids. The V segment lost 0 bases and the J segment 12 bases; nucleotides outside the gene matches: 13. The CDR3 DNA sequence: TGTGCCAGCAGTTTATCGTTAAACCCTGCCAGGGGGGAACTGTTTTTT. The encoded protein is CASSLSLNPARGELFF.

The gene calls are TRBV18 and TRBJ2-7, with TRBD1 as a possible D gene (5 bases). In germline, CDR1 is KGHSH, CDR2 LQKENI. Between the trimmed V and J ends, which lost 3 bases and 0 bases, there was a span of 12 bases. The CDR3 spans 15 residues. The CDR3 bases are TGTGCCAGCTCACCCGACAGACAGTTCTCCTACGAGCAGTACTTC. Translating it yields CASSPDRQFSYEQYF.

This chain links TRBV7-3 with TRBJ1-1, with TRBD1 as a possible D gene (5 bases). The V end lost 5 bases, the J end lost 3 bases, and 13 bases lay between the germline ends. The germline CDR1 and CDR2 sequences are SGHTA and FQGTGA. The CDR3 spans 14 residues. The CDR3: CASSTGLGDTEAFF. In nucleotides, the CDR3 is TGTGCCAGCAGCACGGGACTCGGGGACACTGAAGCTTTCTTT.

Note on this clone: This CDR3 is also generated by other DNA sequences in the sample. The chain couples TRBV2 to TRBJ1-5; unclear D gene. Germline V gene lookup returns CDR1 SNHLY and CDR2 FYNNEI. V lost 6 bases, J lost 2 bases, and 8 bases lay in between. This CDR3 contains 13 residues. CDR3 protein: CASSGGGNQPQHF. For the CDR3, the DNA is TGTGCCAGCAGCGGCGGCGGCAATCAGCCCCAGCATTTT.

The chain combines TRBV30 with TRBJ2-7, with 12 bases aligning to TRBD1. CDR3 length equals 14 residues. The germline V gene encodes CDR1 GTSNPN and CDR2 SVGIG (reference sequence). Trimming at V came to 4 bases and at J to 3 bases, leaving 4 bases not matched to a gene. The CDR3 region is CAWMGTGGVYEQYF. The CDR3 DNA is TGTGCCTGGATGGGGACAGGGGGCGTCTACGAGCAGTACTTC.

This clone appeared once. The V call is TRBV18, the J call TRBJ1-1; 10 nucleotides line up with TRBD1. CDR1 and CDR2 (germline): KGHSH, LQKENI. CDR3 length: 13 residues. The junction had 7 bases not matched to a gene; V was cut back by 4 bases and J by 11 bases. The CDR3 nucleotides are TGTGCCAGCTCACGAGGGACAGGGGAAGGGGCTTTCTTT. Encoded protein: CASSRGTGEGAFF.

The rearrangement uses TRBV28 and TRBJ1-4; D is unclear. This CDR3 comprises 15 residues. The V and J ends lost 5 bases and 0 bases respectively, with 10 bases between them. CDR1 is MDHEN and CDR2 is SYDVKM in the germline V gene. In DNA form, the CDR3 reads TGTGCCAGCAGTCAGCAGCAGCCAACTAATGAAAAACTGTTTTTT. Translating it yields CASSQQQPTNEKLFF.

This sequence joins TRBV7-9 and TRBJ2-5; TRBD1 matches at 8 bases. V gave up 2 bases and J gave up 5 bases; unmatched junction bases: 10. Germline CDR1 reads SEHNR; CDR2 reads FQNEAQ (reference sequence). The CDR3 extends over 16 amino acids. The CDR3 sequence: CASSLSGQGPSETQYF. The DNA of the CDR3 is TGTGCCAGCAGCTTATCTGGACAGGGCCCTTCGGAGACCCAGTACTTC.

The rearrangement uses TRBV28 and TRBJ2-7; 10 positions agree with TRBD1. With 5 bases clipped from V and 5 bases from J, the junction kept 9 bases outside the gene matches. In germline, CDR1 is MDHEN, CDR2 SYDVKM. The CDR3 runs to 15 residues. This CDR3 reads CASSLSGTGVDEQYF. CDR3 sequence (DNA): TGTGCCAGCAGTCTGTCCGGGACAGGGGTAGACGAGCAGTACTTC.

The rearrangement uses TRBV5-4 and TRBJ2-5, with D unresolved. The V end was cut by 2 bases, the J end by 9 bases, with 17 bases between. CDR3 length: 14 residues. Germline CDR1 and CDR2: SGHNT and YYREEE (reference sequence). CDR3 protein: CASSFFGPLRAQYF. CDR3 DNA: TGTGCCAGCAGCTTCTTTGGGCCTCTAAGGGCCCAGTACTTC.

The count of this clone is one. Other DNA sequences in the sample encode the same CDR3. The chain recombines TRBV18 with TRBJ1-3; possibly TRBD1 for D (6 bases). The germline V and J ends were trimmed by 3 bases and 0 bases, with 9 bases remaining between them. The germline gives CDR1 KGHSH, CDR2 LQKENI. The CDR3 consists of 15 residues. The CDR3 DNA is TGTGCCAGCTCACCGCGACAGGACTCTGGAAACACCATATATTTT. It translates to CASSPRQDSGNTIYF.

The chain is built from TRBV25-1 and TRBJ2-1, with D possibly TRBD2 on 6 matching bases. The CDR3 runs to 15 residues. CDR1 is MGHDK, CDR2 SYGVNS, per germline. Trimming stripped 7 bases from V and 2 bases from J, with 15 bases between. Written as DNA, the CDR3 is TGTGCCAGCATCCCCGGGAGCGGAACCTACAATGAGCAGTTCTTC. Protein product: CASIPGSGTYNEQFF.

V usage is TRBV5-1 and J usage is TRBJ2-7; a possible D gene is TRBD1 (6 bases). The CDR3 has 14 residues. Per germline, CDR1 SGHRS and CDR2 YFSETQ. Trimming removed 4 bases at V and 0 bases at J, with 11 bases between. The CDR3 nucleotides are TGCGCCAGCAGCGCCTGGACAGTCTCCTACGAGCAGTACTTC. Translation gives CASSAWTVSYEQYF.

This chain links TRBV10-3 with TRBJ2-2; 9 positions match TRBD2. V gave up 5 bases and J gave up 5 bases; unmatched junction bases: 9. The CDR3 is 16 amino acids. The germline CDR1 and CDR2 sequences are ENHRY and SYGVKD. Written as DNA, the CDR3 is TGTGCCATCAGTCCTAGGGAAGCGGGAGGTACCGGGGAGCTGTTTTTT. Translating it yields CAISPREAGGTGELFF.

The chain has TRBV5-6 and TRBJ2-1; possibly TRBD1 for D (6 bases). In germline, CDR1 is SGHDT, CDR2 YYEEEE. The CDR3 covers 17 residues. V was trimmed by 0 bases and J by 5 bases, leaving 18 bases between them. As DNA, the CDR3 is TGTGCCAGCAGCTTGGGGGAAATAACAGGGCTCCACAATGAGCAGTTCTTC. As protein: CASSLGEITGLHNEQFF.

The V gene is TRBV7-3, the J gene TRBJ2-1, with 7 bases that match TRBD2. The CDR3 spans 18 residues. V lost 5 bases to trimming and J lost 0 bases; unmatched junction nucleotides: 13. The germline V gene has CDR1 SGHTA and CDR2 FQGTGA. The CDR3 sequence: CASSPLTVAGISYNEQFF. Written as DNA, the CDR3 is TGTGCCAGCAGCCCCTTAACCGTAGCGGGCATCTCCTACAATGAGCAGTTCTTC.

The chain links TRBV7-3 to TRBJ2-2; TRBD2 matches 8 bases. Germline CDR1 reads SGHTA; CDR2 reads FQGTGA. V trimming: 1 base; J trimming: 6 bases; junction bases outside the gene matches: 4. There are 15 residues in the CDR3. The CDR3 DNA reads TGTGCCAGCAGCTTAATAGCGGGATCCCCCGGGGAGCTGTTTTTT. The encoded protein is CASSLIAGSPGELFF.

The chain uses TRBV9 and TRBJ2-4, with D tentatively TRBD1 (6 bases). CDR3 size: 15 residues. V lost 4 bases and J lost 9, with 20 bases in between. Germline V gives CDR1 SGDLS, CDR2 YYNGEE. CDR3 loop: CASSPRTGRGGIQYF. The CDR3 region has the DNA TGTGCCAGCAGCCCAAGAACAGGCAGGGGCGGCATTCAGTACTTC.

The sample holds one count of this clone. J is TRBJ1-2 and V is TRBV28, with D tentatively TRBD1 (6 bases). V gave up 6 bases and J gave up 2 bases, with 10 bases separating them. The germline CDR1 and CDR2 sequences are MDHEN and SYDVKM. The CDR3 runs to 13 residues. This chain's CDR3 is CASRETGNYGYTF. CDR3 sequence (DNA): TGTGCCAGCAGGGAGACAGGCAACTATGGCTACACCTTC.

The gene calls are TRBV9 and TRBJ1-2, with TRBD1 matching over 7 bases. The CDR3 totals 15 residues. The germline V gene has CDR1 SGDLS and CDR2 YYNGEE. The V and J ends lost 4 bases and 4 bases, in that order; junction bases with no gene match: 10. The CDR3 reads CASSPQGQARYGYTF. The DNA for the CDR3 is TGTGCCAGCAGCCCCCAAGGACAGGCCCGCTATGGCTACACCTTC.